This T cell receptor (beta chain) appears in the sequencing data of a study of blood T cell repertoires in COVID-19. Turning to this clone: The sample carries other DNA sequences with the same CDR3.

This CDR3 contains 15 residues. CDR1 is SGHRS and CDR2 is YFSETQ in the germline V gene. The ends lost 5 bases at V and 1 base at J; junction bases unmatched: 5. Assay: immunoSEQ multiplex PCR; the TCRdb copy retains only in-frame clones and omits some. The table lists around 400,000 clones, roughly 92% of them singletons. The rearrangement links TRBV5-1 to TRBJ2-1; 8 bases are a match to TRBD1. Specimen: PBMCs or T cells enriched from blood (not recorded which). The sequence came from a woman aged 40 to 50 who had been exposed to COVID-19. The CDR3 is CASSRGTGSYNEQFF. In nucleotides, the CDR3 is TGCGCCAGCAGTCGGGGGACAGGATCCTACAATGAGCAGTTCTTC.